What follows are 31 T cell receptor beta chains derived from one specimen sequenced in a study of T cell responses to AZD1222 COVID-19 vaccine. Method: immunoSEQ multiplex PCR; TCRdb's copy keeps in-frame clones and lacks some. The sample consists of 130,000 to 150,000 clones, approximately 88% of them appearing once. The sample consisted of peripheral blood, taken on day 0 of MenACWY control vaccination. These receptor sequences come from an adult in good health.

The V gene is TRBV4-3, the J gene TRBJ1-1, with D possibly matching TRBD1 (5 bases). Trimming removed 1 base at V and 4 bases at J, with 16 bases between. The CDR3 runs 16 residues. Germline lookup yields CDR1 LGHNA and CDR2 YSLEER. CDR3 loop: CASSQVMTAEGTEAFF. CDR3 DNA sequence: TGCGCCAGCAGCCAAGTGATGACAGCGGAGGGCACTGAAGCTTTCTTT.

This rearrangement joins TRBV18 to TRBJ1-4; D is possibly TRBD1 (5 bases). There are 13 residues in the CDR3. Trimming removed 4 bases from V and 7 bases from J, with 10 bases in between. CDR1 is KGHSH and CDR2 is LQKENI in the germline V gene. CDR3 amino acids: CASSQGRGEKLFF. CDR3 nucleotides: TGTGCCAGCTCACAGGGACGGGGTGAAAAACTGTTTTTT.

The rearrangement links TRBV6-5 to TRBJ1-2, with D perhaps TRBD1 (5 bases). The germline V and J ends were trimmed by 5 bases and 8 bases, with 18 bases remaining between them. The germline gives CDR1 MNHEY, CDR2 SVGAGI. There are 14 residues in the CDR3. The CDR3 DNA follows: TGTGCCAGCAGTAGCCGGGACCGGGTAGGGGGCTACACCTTC. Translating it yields CASSSRDRVGGYTF.

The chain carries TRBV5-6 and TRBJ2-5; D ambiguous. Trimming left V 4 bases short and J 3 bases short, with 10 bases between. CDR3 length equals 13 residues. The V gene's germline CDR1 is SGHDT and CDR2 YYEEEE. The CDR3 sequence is CASSPGAKETQYF. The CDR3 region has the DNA TGTGCCAGCAGCCCCGGAGCCAAAGAGACCCAGTACTTC.

The CDR3 nucleotides read TGTGCCAGCAGCCCACAGGGGACCGGGGAGCTGTTTTTT. As protein: CASSPQGTGELFF. The chain joins TRBV7-3 to TRBJ2-2, with TRBD1 matching 7 bases. Germline V gene sequence: CDR1 SGHTA, CDR2 FQGTGA. V gave up 5 bases and J gave up 5 bases; unmatched junction bases: 2. This CDR3 has 13 residues. The full variable domain, rest sourced from reference TRBV7-3 and TRBJ2-2, is GAGVSQTPSNKVTEKGKYVELRCDPISGHTALYWYRQSLGQGPEFLIYFQGTGAADDSGLPNDRFFAVRPEGSVSTLKIQRTERGDSAVYLCASSPQGTGELFFGEGSRLTVL.

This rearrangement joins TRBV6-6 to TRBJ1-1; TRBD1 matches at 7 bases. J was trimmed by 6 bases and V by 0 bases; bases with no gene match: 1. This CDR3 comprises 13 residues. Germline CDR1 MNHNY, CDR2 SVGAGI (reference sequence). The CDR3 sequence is CASSYSGGPEAFF. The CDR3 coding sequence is TGTGCCAGCAGTTACTCAGGGGGCCCTGAAGCTTTCTTT.

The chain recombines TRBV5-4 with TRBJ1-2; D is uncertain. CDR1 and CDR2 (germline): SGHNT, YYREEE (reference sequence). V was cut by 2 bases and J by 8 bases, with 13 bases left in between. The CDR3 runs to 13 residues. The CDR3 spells CASSFGSLGGYTF. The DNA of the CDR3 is TGTGCCAGCAGCTTTGGGTCTCTAGGGGGCTACACCTTC.

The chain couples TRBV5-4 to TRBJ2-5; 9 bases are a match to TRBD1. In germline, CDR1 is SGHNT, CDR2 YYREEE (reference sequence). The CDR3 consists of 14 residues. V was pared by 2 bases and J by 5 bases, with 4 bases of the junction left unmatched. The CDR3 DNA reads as TGTGCCAGCAGCTTACAGGGGGCGAGGGAGACCCAGTACTTC. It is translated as CASSLQGARETQYF. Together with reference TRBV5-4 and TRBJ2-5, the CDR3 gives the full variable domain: ETGVTQSPTHLIKTRGQQVTLRCSSQSGHNTVSWYQQALGQGPQFIFQYYREEENGRGNFPPRFSGLQFPNYSSELNVNALELDDSALYLCASSLQGARETQYFGPGTRLLVL.

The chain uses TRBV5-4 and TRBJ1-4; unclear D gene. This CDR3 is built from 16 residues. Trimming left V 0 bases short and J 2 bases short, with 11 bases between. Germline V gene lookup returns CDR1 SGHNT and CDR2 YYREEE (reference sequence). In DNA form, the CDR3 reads TGTGCCAGCAGCTTGGCCGGTGCCGGCACTAATGAAAAACTGTTTTTT. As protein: CASSLAGAGTNEKLFF. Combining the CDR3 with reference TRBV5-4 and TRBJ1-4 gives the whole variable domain ETGVTQSPTHLIKTRGQQVTLRCSSQSGHNTVSWYQQALGQGPQFIFQYYREEENGRGNFPPRFSGLQFPNYSSELNVNALELDDSALYLCASSLAGAGTNEKLFFGSGTQLSVL.

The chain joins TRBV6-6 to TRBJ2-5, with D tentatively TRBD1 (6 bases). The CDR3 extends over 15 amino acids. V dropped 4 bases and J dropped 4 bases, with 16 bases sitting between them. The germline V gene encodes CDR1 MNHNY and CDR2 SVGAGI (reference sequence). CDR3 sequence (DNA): TGTGCCAGCAGTTCGCAGGCAGGGGTGTTAGAGACCCAGTACTTC. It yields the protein CASSSQAGVLETQYF.

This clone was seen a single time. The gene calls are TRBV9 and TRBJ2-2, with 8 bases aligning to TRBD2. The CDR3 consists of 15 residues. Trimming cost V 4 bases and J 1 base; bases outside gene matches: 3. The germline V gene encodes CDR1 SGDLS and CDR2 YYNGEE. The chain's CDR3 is CASSISGRNTGELFF. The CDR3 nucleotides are TGTGCCAGCAGCATAAGCGGGAGGAACACCGGGGAGCTGTTTTTT. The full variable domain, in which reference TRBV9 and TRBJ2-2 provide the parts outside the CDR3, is DSGVTQTPKHLITATGQRVTLRCSPRSGDLSVYWYQQSLDQGLQFLIQYYNGEERAKGNILERFSAQQFPDLHSELNLSSLELGDSALYFCASSISGRNTGELFFGEGSRLTVL.

The CDR3 here is CASSFYGGGQPQHF. CDR3 DNA: TGTGCCAGCAGCTTCTACGGGGGGGGACAGCCCCAGCATTTT. The chain employs TRBV5-4 and TRBJ1-5; TRBD1 is a possible D gene (5 bases). V was clipped by 2 bases and J by 7 bases, with 13 bases between them. The CDR3 is 14 residues long. Germline CDR1 reads SGHNT; CDR2 reads YYREEE (reference sequence).

The CDR3 protein is CASSKVGTGGSPLHF. CDR3 nucleotide sequence: TGTGCCAGCAGTAAGGTGGGGACAGGAGGGTCACCCCTCCACTTT. The rearrangement uses TRBV6-5 and TRBJ1-6, with 8 positions matching TRBD1. J gave up 10 bases and V 5 bases, and 10 bases lay outside the gene matches. The CDR3 is 15 amino acids. The germline V gene has CDR1 MNHEY and CDR2 SVGAGI.

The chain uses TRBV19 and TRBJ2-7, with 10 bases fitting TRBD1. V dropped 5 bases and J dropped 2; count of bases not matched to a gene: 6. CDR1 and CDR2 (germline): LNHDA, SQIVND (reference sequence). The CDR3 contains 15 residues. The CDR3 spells CASSFRDRGPYEQYF. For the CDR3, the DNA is TGTGCCAGTAGTTTCCGGGACAGGGGCCCCTACGAGCAGTACTTC. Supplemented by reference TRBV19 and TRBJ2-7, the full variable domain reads DGGITQSPKYLFRKEGQNVTLSCEQNLNHDAMYWYRQDPGQGLRLIYYSQIVNDFQKGDIAEGYSVSREKKESFPLTVTSAQKNPTAFYLCASSFRDRGPYEQYFGPGTRLTVT.

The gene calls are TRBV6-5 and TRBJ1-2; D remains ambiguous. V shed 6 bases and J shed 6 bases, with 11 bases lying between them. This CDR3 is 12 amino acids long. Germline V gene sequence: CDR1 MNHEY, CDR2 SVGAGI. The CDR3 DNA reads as TGTGCCAGCAGATCCCTTGTGAATGGCTACACCTTC. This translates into CASRSLVNGYTF.

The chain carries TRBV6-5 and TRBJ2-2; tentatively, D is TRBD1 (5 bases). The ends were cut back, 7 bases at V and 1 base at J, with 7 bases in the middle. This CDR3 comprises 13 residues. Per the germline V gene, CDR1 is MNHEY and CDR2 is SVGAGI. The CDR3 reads CASKTGNTGELFF. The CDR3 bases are TGTGCCAGCAAAACAGGGAACACCGGGGAGCTGTTTTTT.

The CDR3 spells CASSPTATNEKLFF. The CDR3, as DNA: TGTGCCAGCAGCCCGACAGCAACTAATGAAAAACTGTTTTTT. The rearrangement joins TRBV7-2 to TRBJ1-4, with D perhaps TRBD1 (5 bases). Germline-derived CDR1 and CDR2 are SGHTA and FQGNSA. The CDR3 is 14 residues long. The V end was cut by 5 bases, the J end by 0 bases, with 7 bases between. Looking up the rest from reference TRBV7-2 and TRBJ1-4 gives the full variable domain: GAGVSQSPSNKVTEKGKDVELRCDPISGHTALYWYRQSLGQGLEFLIYFQGNSAPDKSGLPSDRFSAERTGGSVSTLTIQRTQQEDSAVYLCASSPTATNEKLFFGSGTQLSVL.

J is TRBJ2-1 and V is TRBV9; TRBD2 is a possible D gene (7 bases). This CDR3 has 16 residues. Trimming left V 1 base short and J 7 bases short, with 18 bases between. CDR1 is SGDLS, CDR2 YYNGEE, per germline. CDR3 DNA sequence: TGTGCCAGCAGCGTATGGGGGGGCCTAGCGAGTAATGAGCAGTTCTTC. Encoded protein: CASSVWGGLASNEQFF.

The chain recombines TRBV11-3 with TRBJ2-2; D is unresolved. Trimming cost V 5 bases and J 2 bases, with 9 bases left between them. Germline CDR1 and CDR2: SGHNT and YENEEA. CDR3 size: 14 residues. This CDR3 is CASSMGQNTGELFF. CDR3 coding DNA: TGTGCCAGCAGCATGGGCCAAAACACCGGGGAGCTGTTTTTT.

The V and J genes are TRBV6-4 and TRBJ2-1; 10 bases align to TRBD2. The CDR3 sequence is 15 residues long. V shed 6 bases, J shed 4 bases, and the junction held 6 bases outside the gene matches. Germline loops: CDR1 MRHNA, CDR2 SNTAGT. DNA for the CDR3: TGTGCCAGCAGCAAAAGCGGGAGGGAGTACAATGAGCAGTTCTTC. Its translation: CASSKSGREYNEQFF.

The DNA for the CDR3 is TGTGCCAGCAGACTCACACCGGGACACCAGAACACTGAAGCTTTCTTT. Translation gives CASRLTPGHQNTEAFF. The genes are TRBV28 and TRBJ1-1, with D perhaps TRBD1 (6 bases). The CDR3 sequence is 16 residues long. Looked up from germline, CDR1 is MDHEN and CDR2 is SYDVKM. The V end lost 6 bases, the J end lost 1 base, and 18 bases lay between the germline ends.

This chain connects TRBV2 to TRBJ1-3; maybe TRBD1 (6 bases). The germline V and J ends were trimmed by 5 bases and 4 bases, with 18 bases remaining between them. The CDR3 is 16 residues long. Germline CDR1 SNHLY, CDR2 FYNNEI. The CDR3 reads CASSMRPSRGGNTIYF. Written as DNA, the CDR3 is TGTGCCAGCAGTATGAGACCCTCCAGGGGAGGAAACACCATATATTTT.

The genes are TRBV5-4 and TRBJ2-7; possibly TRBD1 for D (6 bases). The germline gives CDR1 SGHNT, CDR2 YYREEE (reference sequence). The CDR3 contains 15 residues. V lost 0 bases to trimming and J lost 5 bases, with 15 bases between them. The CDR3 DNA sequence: TGTGCCAGCAGCTTGGCCTTAATCGCAGGGGACGAGCAGTACTTC. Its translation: CASSLALIAGDEQYF. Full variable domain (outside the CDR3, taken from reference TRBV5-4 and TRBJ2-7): ETGVTQSPTHLIKTRGQQVTLRCSSQSGHNTVSWYQQALGQGPQFIFQYYREEENGRGNFPPRFSGLQFPNYSSELNVNALELDDSALYLCASSLALIAGDEQYFGPGTRLTVT.

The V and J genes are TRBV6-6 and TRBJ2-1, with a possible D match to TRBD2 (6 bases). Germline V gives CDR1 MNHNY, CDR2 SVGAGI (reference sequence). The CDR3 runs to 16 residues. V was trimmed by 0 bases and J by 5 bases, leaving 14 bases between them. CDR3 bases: TGTGCCAGCAGTTACTCGAGGAGGGAGAAGGACAATGAGCAGTTCTTC. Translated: CASSYSRREKDNEQFF.

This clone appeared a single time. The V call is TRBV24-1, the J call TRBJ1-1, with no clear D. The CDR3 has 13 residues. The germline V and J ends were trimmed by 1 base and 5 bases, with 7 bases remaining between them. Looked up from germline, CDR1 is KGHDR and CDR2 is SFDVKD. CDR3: CATSDFSGTEAFF. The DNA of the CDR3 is TGTGCCACCAGTGATTTTAGTGGAACTGAAGCTTTCTTT.

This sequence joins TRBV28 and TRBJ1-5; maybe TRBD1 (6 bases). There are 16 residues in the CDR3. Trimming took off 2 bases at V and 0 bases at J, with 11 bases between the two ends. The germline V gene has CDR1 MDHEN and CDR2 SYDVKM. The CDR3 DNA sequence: TGTGCCAGCAGTTTAATACAGGGTTATAGCAATCAGCCCCAGCATTTT. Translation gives CASSLIQGYSNQPQHF.

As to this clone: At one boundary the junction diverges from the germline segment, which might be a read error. CDR3 sequence: CASSLGQDQPQHF. The DNA of the CDR3 is TGTGCTAGCAGCTTGGGACAGGATCAGCCCCAGCATTTT. J is TRBJ1-5 and V is TRBV7-7; 8 bases line up with TRBD1. Germline assignment: CDR1 SSHAT and CDR2 FNYEAQ (reference sequence). This CDR3 is built from 13 residues.

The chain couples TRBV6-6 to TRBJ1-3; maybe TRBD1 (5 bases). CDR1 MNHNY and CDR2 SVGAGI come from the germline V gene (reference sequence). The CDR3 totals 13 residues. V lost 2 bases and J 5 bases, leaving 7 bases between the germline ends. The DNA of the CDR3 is TGTGCCAGCAGTTACGAGGGGCGAAACACCATATATTTT. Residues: CASSYEGRNTIYF.

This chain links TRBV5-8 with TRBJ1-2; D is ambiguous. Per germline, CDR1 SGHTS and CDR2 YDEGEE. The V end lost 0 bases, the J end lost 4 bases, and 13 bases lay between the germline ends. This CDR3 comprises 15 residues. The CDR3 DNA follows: TGTGCCAGCAGCTTGGGGAGGCGAAGGGTCTATGGCTACACCTTC. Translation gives CASSLGRRRVYGYTF.

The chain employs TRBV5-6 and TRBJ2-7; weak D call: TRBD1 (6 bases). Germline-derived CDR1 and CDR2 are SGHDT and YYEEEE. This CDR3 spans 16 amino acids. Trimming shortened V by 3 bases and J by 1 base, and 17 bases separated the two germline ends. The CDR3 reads CASSSTSRGQSYEQYF. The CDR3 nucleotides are TGTGCCAGCAGCTCGACTTCACGGGGACAATCCTACGAGCAGTACTTC.

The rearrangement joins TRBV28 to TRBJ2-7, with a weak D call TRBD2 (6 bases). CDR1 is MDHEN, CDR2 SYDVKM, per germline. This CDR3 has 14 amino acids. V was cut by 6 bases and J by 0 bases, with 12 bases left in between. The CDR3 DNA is TGTGCCAGCAGGCCTTACGGGAGCTCCTACGAGCAGTACTTC. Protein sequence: CASRPYGSSYEQYF. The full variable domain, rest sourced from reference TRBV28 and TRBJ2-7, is DVKVTQSSRYLVKRTGEKVFLECVQDMDHENMFWYRQDPGLGLRLIYFSYDVKMKEKGDIPEGYSVSREKKERFSLILESASTNQTSMYLCASRPYGSSYEQYFGPGTRLTVT.